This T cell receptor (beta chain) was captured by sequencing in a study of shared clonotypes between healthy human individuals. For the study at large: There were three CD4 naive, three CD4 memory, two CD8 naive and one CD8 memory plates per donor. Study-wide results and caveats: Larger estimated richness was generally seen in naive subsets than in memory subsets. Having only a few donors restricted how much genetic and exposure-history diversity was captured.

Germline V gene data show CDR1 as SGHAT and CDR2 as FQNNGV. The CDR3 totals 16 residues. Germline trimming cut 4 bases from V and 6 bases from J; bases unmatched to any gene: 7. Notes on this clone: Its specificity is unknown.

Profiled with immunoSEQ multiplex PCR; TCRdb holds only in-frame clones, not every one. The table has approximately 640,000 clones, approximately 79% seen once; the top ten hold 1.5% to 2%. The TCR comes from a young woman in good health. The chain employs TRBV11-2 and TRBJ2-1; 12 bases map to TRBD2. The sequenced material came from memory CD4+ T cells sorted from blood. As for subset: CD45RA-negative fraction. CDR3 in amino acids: CASSSSWTSGINEQFF. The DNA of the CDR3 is TGTGCCAGCAGCTCCTCATGGACTAGCGGGATCAATGAGCAGTTCTTC.